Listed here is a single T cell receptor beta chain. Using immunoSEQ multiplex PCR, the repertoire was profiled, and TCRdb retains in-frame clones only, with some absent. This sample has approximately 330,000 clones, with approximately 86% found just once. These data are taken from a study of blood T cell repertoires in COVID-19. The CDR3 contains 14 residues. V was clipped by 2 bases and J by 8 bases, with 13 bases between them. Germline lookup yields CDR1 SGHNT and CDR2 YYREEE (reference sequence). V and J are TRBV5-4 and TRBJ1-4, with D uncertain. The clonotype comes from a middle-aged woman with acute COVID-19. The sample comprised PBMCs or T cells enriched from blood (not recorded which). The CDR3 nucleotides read TGTGCCAGCAGCTTTTTCGGGCCGGGGGAAAAACTGTTTTTT. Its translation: CASSFFGPGEKLFF.